The clone carrying this TCR beta chain was counted many times. These data come from a study of T-cell reconstitution after alpha-beta-depleted transplantation in children. A TCRbeta library incorporating unique molecular identifiers was prepared. TCRdb redid the calling of the PCR reads with MiXCR, one entry per CDR3 protein. The sample lists around 410,000 distinct CDR3 sequences; approximately 10% were seen once. The sequencing used PBMCs from the stem cell graft donor, collected from the stem cell graft. This TCR derives from a human donor who donated a stem cell graft to a child with acute myeloid leukemia.

This CDR3 is CASSAGQGNTIYF. CDR3 nucleotide sequence: TGTGCCAGCAGCGCCGGACAGGGGAACACCATATATTTT. This rearrangement joins TRBV9 to TRBJ1-3; 9 positions match TRBD1. Per germline, CDR1 SGDLS and CDR2 YYNGEE. The CDR3 contains 13 residues. V was pared by 3 bases and J by 7 bases, with 2 bases of the junction left unmatched. Looking up the rest from reference TRBV9 and TRBJ1-3 gives the full variable domain: DSGVTQTPKHLITATGQRVTLRCSPRSGDLSVYWYQQSLDQGLQFLIQYYNGEERAKGNILERFSAQQFPDLHSELNLSSLELGDSALYFCASSAGQGNTIYFGEGSWLTVV.